This T cell receptor beta chain came from a study of shared clonotypes between healthy human individuals. About the research overall: Sampling drew on donors who were two women and a few men aged 18 to 49.

The CDR3 length is 15 residues. Germline V gene lookup returns CDR1 SNHLY and CDR2 FYNNEI. Germline trimming cut 4 bases from V and 4 bases from J; bases unmatched to any gene: 3. Notes on the study in general: Larger richness was generally estimated for naive than memory subsets.

Concerning this clone itself: Its antigen is undetermined. Additional DNA sequences in this sample encode the identical CDR3.

The run depth of the assay was deep. Approximately 210 ng DNA, about 28,000 T cell genomes, went into each sorted-subset replicate PCR. Using immunoSEQ multiplex PCR, the repertoire was profiled, and TCRdb retains in-frame clones only, with some absent. The sample holds roughly 2.5 million clones, over 85% seen once. The TCR was taken from a man between 18 and 35 years old in good health. Sequenced input: naive CD4+ T cells sorted from blood. Subset specified: CD45RA+ positively selected. The chain combines TRBV2 with TRBJ2-1; 11 bases agree with TRBD2. CDR3 bases: TGTGCCAGCAGTGTCGGGACTAGCGGATACAATGAGCAGTTCTTC. This sequence encodes CASSVGTSGYNEQFF.